This TCR beta chain was sequenced for a study of blood T cell repertoires in COVID-19 (dated by TCRdb to about 2020). In the study overall: Samples covering the acute and convalescent phases of COVID-19 were provided by collaborators in the United States, Italy and Spain. The sample metadata nearly always contained a de-identified subject ID, COVID-19 status, age in years and sex. Where available, HLA class I and class II types were taken from metadata supplied by the sample provider and were not determined by assay-based typing. The material from the prospective study consisted of cDNA or gDNA derived from T cells, B-cell-depleted T cells, or PBMCs. The dataset comprised deeply sampled blood TCRbeta repertoires from subjects exposed to, actively infected with, or recovered from COVID-19. The repertoires were released in a freely available public database intended as a resource for research on the immune response to SARS-CoV-2. Samples were obtained from the ongoing ImmuneRACE study (first 160 participants) and from about 1,300 subjects provided by 6 global collaborators.

Broader findings and caveats from the paper: How much clinical and demographic metadata was included differed by source and by participant, and the metadata was provided uncurated.

Samples from volunteer blood donors who had recovered from COVID-19 were contributed by a second Seattle source. Each collaborating institution followed its own protocols to collect whole blood in K2EDTA tubes. Collaborator samples were shipped for TCRbeta analysis as frozen whole blood, isolated PBMCs, or DNA extracted from either sample type. The CDR1 and CDR2 encoded by the germline V gene are SGHRS and YFSETQ. CDR3 length: 15 amino acids, cysteine to phenylalanine. Only the CDR3 region is kept as DNA, spanning 45 bases read in frame from base 1. V is reduced by 4 bases and J by 2 bases, leaving a spacing of 10 bases between them. TCRbeta CDR3 regions were amplified from genomic DNA using the immunoSEQ Assay, a bias-controlled multiplex PCR. Per the source publication's procedure: The number of nucleated cells in each sample was estimated by amplification of reference gene primers within the assay. To quantify the absolute abundance of each unique TCRbeta CDR3 rearrangement, sequence reads were collapsed and filtered. For each sample, productive Simpson clonality was calculated by taking the square root of Simpson's diversity index across productive rearrangements. Imported from immuneACCESS, the table was reduced by TCRdb to in-frame sequences with V and J called. These copies leave out some clones; in studies compared against another copy, an unresolved V gene accounts for under half, and the cause of the remainder is not known. D and trimming come from the DNA, and the V and J calls and clone size come from that table. Present in this sample are approximately 250,000 clones, over 80% of which were seen just once. The ten largest clones add up to about 4.3% of the sample.

Concerning this clone: What antigen it recognizes has not been identified. No base-level quality is on record; no much larger clone is a single base apart.

Material: peripheral blood. The chain employs TRBV5-1 and TRBJ2-6; possibly the D gene is TRBD1, per 5 matching bases. The TCR comes from a man in his sixties who had recovered from COVID-19. In nucleotides, the sequence is TGCGCCAGCAGCACCGAAGGGGCTGGGGCCAACGTCCTGACTTTC. It codes for CASSTEGAGANVLTF.